The text below deals with one T cell receptor (beta chain). Its antigen is unidentified. This sample is part of a study of cytomegalovirus exposure and HLA in healthy donors. Regarding the study as a whole: Within a later analysis, the majority of CMV-associated TCR beta chains appeared HLA-restricted. The authors later linked a missense DCLRE1C variant to TCR beta V- and J-gene trimming. In a later analysis, at a false discovery rate of 0.05, about 15,000 TCR beta sequences were associated with HLA alleles.

The V gene's germline CDR1 is SGHDT and CDR2 YYEEEE. The CDR3 covers 13 residues. Trimming took off 2 bases at V and 2 bases at J, with 7 bases between the two ends. PCR was performed using 60 Vbeta and 13 Jbeta primers. Source study methods: The authors later counted about 80 million unique TCR beta chains, approximately 12 million of them shared. Measured with immunoSEQ multiplex PCR; TCRdb has only the in-frame clones, and not every one. D and trimming come from the DNA, and the V and J calls and clone size come from that table. The sample carries approximately 160,000 clones, around 86% recorded once.

The sample consisted of PBMCs. The receptor was derived from a man in his fifties in good health and CMV-seropositive. V gene TRBV5-6 combines with J gene TRBJ2-5; D gene uncertain. CDR3 DNA: TGTGCCAGCAGCTTTTATAGTCAAGAGACCCAGTACTTC. This translates into CASSFYSQETQYF. The full variable domain, completed using reference TRBV5-6 and TRBJ2-5, is DAGVTQSPTHLIKTRGQQVTLRCSPKSGHDTVSWYQQALGQGPQFIFQYYEEEERQRGNFPDRFSGHQFPNYSSELNVNALLLGDSALYLCASSFYSQETQYFGPGTRLLVL.